This TCR beta chain was retrieved from a study of shared clonotypes between healthy human individuals. This table comes from immunoSEQ multiplex PCR, and its TCRdb copy is limited to in-frame clones, with some not included. This sample has approximately 2.4 million clones; around 95% occur once, and the top ten carry about 0.13%. With regard to this clone: Its antigen is still unknown.

Findings of the study overall: What naive subsets generally showed was a larger estimated richness than memory subsets showed. Unshared clonotypes carried lower generation probabilities than those common to all four donors. Large sequencing depth failed to make sorted-subset sequencing complete, rarefaction showed. The study found roughly 5% of naive CD4 clonotypes shared across four donors.

The CDR3 loop spans 15 amino acids. The trim removed 5 bases at V and 0 bases at J, leaving 7 bases unmatched. The germline V gene encodes CDR1 LNHDA and CDR2 SQIVND (reference sequence). The receptor was isolated from a man between 18 and 35 years old in good health. This chain connects TRBV19 to TRBJ2-7; 7 positions match TRBD2. Sequencing used naive CD4+ T cells sorted from blood. Subset reported: CD45RA+ positively selected. The CDR3 sequence is CASSLASGRSYEQYF. CDR3 bases: TGTGCCAGTAGTCTGGCTAGCGGACGCTCCTACGAGCAGTACTTC.